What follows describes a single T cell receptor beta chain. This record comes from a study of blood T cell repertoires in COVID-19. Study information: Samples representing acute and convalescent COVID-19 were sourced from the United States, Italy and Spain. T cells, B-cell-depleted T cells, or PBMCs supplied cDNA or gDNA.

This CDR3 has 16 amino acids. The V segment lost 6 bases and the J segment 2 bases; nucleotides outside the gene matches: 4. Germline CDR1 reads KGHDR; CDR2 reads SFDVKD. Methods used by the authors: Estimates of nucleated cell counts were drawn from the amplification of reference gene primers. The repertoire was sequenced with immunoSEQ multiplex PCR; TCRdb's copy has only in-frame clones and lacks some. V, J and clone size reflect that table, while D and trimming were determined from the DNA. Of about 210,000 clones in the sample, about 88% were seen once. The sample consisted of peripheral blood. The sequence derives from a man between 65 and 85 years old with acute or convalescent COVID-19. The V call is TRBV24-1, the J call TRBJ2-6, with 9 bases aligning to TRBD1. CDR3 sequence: CATSRGQGAGANVLTF. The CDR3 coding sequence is TGTGCCACCAGTAGGGGACAGGGAGCTGGGGCCAACGTCCTGACTTTC.